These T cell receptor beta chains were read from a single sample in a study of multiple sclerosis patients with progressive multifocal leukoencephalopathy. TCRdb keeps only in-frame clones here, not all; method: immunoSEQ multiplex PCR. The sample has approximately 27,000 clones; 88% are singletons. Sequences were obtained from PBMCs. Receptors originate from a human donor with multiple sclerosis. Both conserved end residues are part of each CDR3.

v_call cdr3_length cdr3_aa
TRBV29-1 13 CSVVGGLSGELFF
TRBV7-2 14 CASSLVEGAYGYTF
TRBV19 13 CATRPPGGETQYF
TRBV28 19 CASSLLVLAGGPGTDTQYF
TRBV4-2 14 CASSQDTGGKTLFF
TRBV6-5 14 CASSYSMTTGTQYF
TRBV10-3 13 CAIKEDTNTEAFF
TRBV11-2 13 CASSFSGLETQYF
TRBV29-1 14 CSVEAQQGGETQYF
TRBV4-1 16 CASSQVERAGNQPQHF
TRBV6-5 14 CASSYVGQNTEAFF
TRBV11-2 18 CASSSRGKTGGRHYEQYF
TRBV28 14 CASSPGQRVYGYTF
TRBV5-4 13 CASSPTGNYGYTF
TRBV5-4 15 CASSRTSGVQETQYF
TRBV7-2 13 CASSLQWSNEQYF
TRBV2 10 CASGWDTQYF
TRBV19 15 CASSMPAGGEYEQYF
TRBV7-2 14 CASSLMFTGEKLFF
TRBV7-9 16 CASSLDGGSSYNEQFF
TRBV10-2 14 CASSEYSVYYGYTF
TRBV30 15 CAWSVGLQVNEKLFF
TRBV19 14 CASSLQGGNQPQHF
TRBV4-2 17 CASSQSTGGSGVETQYF